The clone carrying this TCR beta chain showed up just a few times. This sample is drawn from a study of T cells after yellow fever vaccination. Looking at the study overall: The authors prepared low-cell-number fractions using SMART-Seq v4 Ultra Low Input.

V lost 1 base and J lost 4, with 13 bases in between. Germline CDR1 LGHNA, CDR2 YNFKEQ. The CDR3 totals 15 residues. TCRdb reanalysed the 5' RACE reads using MiXCR and keeps one entry per CDR3 protein. The sample lists hundreds of thousands of distinct CDR3 sequences; 13% were seen once. The rearrangement joins TRBV4-2 to TRBJ2-5; maybe TRBD2 (5 bases). The sequencing used PBMCs, collected on the day of the yellow fever booster vaccination. This TCR came from a man younger than 45 who received the YFV17D yellow fever vaccine. Written as DNA, the CDR3 is TGTGCCAGCAGCCAAGTAGTTGGGAGCGGAGAGACCCAGTACTTC. Amino acid sequence: CASSQVVGSGETQYF.